One sample yielded the 24 T cell receptor beta chains listed below, sequenced in a study of T cell repertoires in cytomegalovirus infection (dated by TCRdb to about 2019). For sequencing, an Illumina HiSeq 1500 was employed. TCRdb trimmed public reads at Q25 via fastp, called clones via MiXCR and kept in-frame beta chains. Records with the same CDR3 protein are collapsed into one entry carrying the most frequent genes and DNA. For this sample the table gives about 180,000 distinct CDR3 sequences, of which around 15% were detected only once. 25% to 30% of the sample belongs to the ten largest clones. Sequencing used PBMCs. Source of these receptors: a human donor in good health (CMV status not recorded). Some clones in this sample may be carry-over from other donors' samples.

This clonotype was recorded at least ten times. This rearrangement joins TRBV27 to TRBJ2-5; 9 bases match TRBD2. Trimming at V came to 1 base and at J to 5 bases, leaving 5 bases not matched to a gene. CDR1 MNHEY and CDR2 SMNVEV come from the germline V gene (reference sequence). The CDR3 length is 15 residues. CDR3 nucleotide sequence: TGTGCCAGCAGTTTATTCCTAGCGGGACCGGAGACCCAGTACTTC. Its translation is CASSLFLAGPETQYF.

This clonotype is classed as large. The V call is TRBV7-9, the J call TRBJ2-2; D may be TRBD1 or TRBD2 (6 bases each). The V end was cut by 1 base, the J end by 4 bases, with 13 bases between. This CDR3 region has 16 residues. The germline V gene encodes CDR1 SEHNR and CDR2 FQNEAQ (reference sequence). The CDR3 loop is CASSLGRGDRTGELFF. CDR3 nucleotide sequence: TGTGCCAGCAGCTTAGGTAGGGGGGATCGCACCGGGGAGCTGTTTTTT.

The V gene is TRBV29-1, the J gene TRBJ2-2, with TRBD1 matching over 7 bases. The V segment lost 6 bases and the J segment 7 bases; nucleotides outside the gene matches: 8. Germline V gene data show CDR1 as SQVTM and CDR2 as ANQGSEA. The CDR3 sequence is 13 residues long. The CDR3 DNA is TGCAGCGTCGGGACAGAGGGGGTCGGGGAGCTGTTTTTT. Translation: CSVGTEGVGELFF.

This clonotype has a count of ten or more. V and J are TRBV6-1 and TRBJ1-1; 7 nucleotides line up with TRBD1. The CDR3 is 14 residues long. J gave up 2 bases and V 7 bases, and 7 bases lay outside the gene matches. Germline-derived CDR1 and CDR2 are MNHNS and SASEGT. Written as DNA, the CDR3 is TGTGCCAGCACCCCACAGGGGCTAAACACTGAAGCTTTCTTT. This gives the protein CASTPQGLNTEAFF.

There are many counts of this clonotype. CDR3 sequence: CASSHTSGTGTDTQYF. DNA of the CDR3: TGTGCCAGCAGCCACACTAGCGGGACGGGTACAGATACGCAGTATTTT. The chain has TRBV7-2 and TRBJ2-3, with 10 nucleotides matching TRBD2. The CDR3 covers 16 residues. J gave up 3 bases and V 5 bases, and 8 bases lay outside the gene matches. CDR1 is SGHTA and CDR2 is FQGNSA in the germline V gene.

Remarks on this clonotype: Just one base apart from a much larger clone, this may be a read error. The rearrangement joins TRBV4-1 to TRBJ1-1, with a tentative D call TRBD1 (5 bases). Looked up from germline, CDR1 is MGHRA and CDR2 is YSYEKL. The CDR3 extends over 12 amino acids. The CDR3 sequence is CAGRATFTEAFF. CDR3 DNA sequence: TGCGCCGGCAGGGCAACGTTCACTGAAGCTTTCTTT.

At least ten counts were recorded for this clonotype. This chain uses TRBV7-3 with TRBJ2-3; 11 bases align to TRBD2. Trimming took 3 bases from V and 4 from J; bases not matched to a gene: 15. The germline V gene encodes CDR1 SGHTA and CDR2 FQGTGA. The CDR3 runs to 19 residues. In DNA form, the CDR3 reads TGTGCCAGCAGCTTCCTCCCTGCCCCGGGACTAGCGGAAGCAGATACGCAGTATTTT. Its translation: CASSFLPAPGLAEADTQYF.

The chain employs TRBV5-1 and TRBJ2-7; a weak D match, TRBD1 (5 bases). The germline gives CDR1 SGHRS, CDR2 YFSETQ. There are 14 residues in the CDR3. The V and J ends lost 0 bases and 2 bases respectively, with 9 bases between them. The CDR3 reads CASSLEGAAYEQYF. In DNA form, the CDR3 reads TGCGCCAGCAGCTTGGAAGGGGCCGCCTACGAGCAGTACTTC.

The V call is TRBV19, the J call TRBJ1-5; D gene uncertain. The germline CDR1 and CDR2 sequences are LNHDA and SQIVND (reference sequence). The CDR3 extends over 15 amino acids. Trimming stripped 3 bases from V and 4 bases from J, with 13 bases between. The CDR3 here is CASSILDLGNQPQHF. The CDR3 DNA sequence: TGTGCCAGTAGTATCTTAGACTTGGGAAATCAGCCCCAGCATTTT.

This chain links TRBV6-2 or TRBV6-3 with TRBJ2-7; the match to TRBD1 covers 8 bases. There are 15 residues in the CDR3. With V trimmed by 11 bases and J by 5 bases, 17 bases remained unmatched. The germline V gene encodes CDR1 MNHEY and CDR2 SVGEGT. CDR3 nucleotide sequence: TGTGCCTCTTCCAAGAGGGCAGGGGGCTTCAACGAGCAGTACTTC. As protein: CASSKRAGGFNEQYF.

In its sample, this clonotype was seen many times. The chain combines TRBV12-3 or TRBV12-4 with TRBJ2-7; D is perhaps TRBD2 (6 bases). The V gene lost 0 bases and the J gene lost 2 bases, with 11 bases spanning the gap. There are 15 residues in the CDR3. CDR3 sequence reads: CASSLAGLAPYEQYF. The DNA of the CDR3 is TGTGCCAGCAGTTTAGCGGGACTCGCACCCTACGAGCAGTACTTC.

The table lists this clonotype with many counts. V gene TRBV7-2 combines with J gene TRBJ1-3, with D unclear. The germline V gene has CDR1 SGHTA and CDR2 FQGNSA. The length of the CDR3 is 13 residues. Trimming removed 3 bases from V and 4 bases from J, with 7 bases in between. The CDR3 region has the DNA TGTGCCAGCAGCTTCGCGGGAGGAAACACCATATATTTT. Protein sequence: CASSFAGGNTIYF.

This clonotype was found a few times. J is TRBJ2-7 and V is TRBV28; 13 positions match TRBD2. Germline assignment: CDR1 MDHEN and CDR2 SYDVKM. The CDR3 length is 16 residues. J lost 4 bases, V lost 6 bases, and 9 bases had no gene match. Here the CDR3 DNA reads TGTGCCAGCAGCCCCCCACTAGCGGGAGGGCGGTACGAGCAGTACTTC. Translating gives CASSPPLAGGRYEQYF.

This clonotype appeared many times. The chain uses TRBV7-2 and TRBJ2-1; 7 bases agree with TRBD1. V lost 5 bases, J lost 5 bases, and 12 bases stayed unmatched. Germline assignment: CDR1 SGHTA and CDR2 FQGNSA. CDR3 length: 16 residues. The CDR3 DNA is TGTGCCAGCAGCCCCTACAGGGGAACGAGTCACAATGAGCAGTTCTTC. This codes for CASSPYRGTSHNEQFF.

The chain uses TRBV3-1 and TRBJ2-3; 8 bases are shared with TRBD1. CDR1 LGHDT and CDR2 YNNKEL come from the germline V gene (reference sequence). V gave up 2 bases and J gave up 2 bases; unmatched junction bases: 9. The CDR3 has 17 amino acids. CDR3 protein: CASSQPGTGGYTDTQYF. In DNA form, the CDR3 reads TGTGCCAGCAGCCAACCCGGGACAGGCGGATACACAGATACGCAGTATTTT.

The chain links TRBV28 to TRBJ1-5, with 10 bases aligning to TRBD1. The CDR3 runs to 17 residues. Germline V gene sequence: CDR1 MDHEN, CDR2 SYDVKM. Trimming cost V 7 bases and J 5 bases; bases outside gene matches: 14. The CDR3 nucleotides read TGTGCCAGCAAGTCTGGGCCGGGACAGGGGTTACATCAGCCCCAGCATTTT. Its translation: CASKSGPGQGLHQPQHF.

This clonotype has only a few counts. This chain joins TRBV7-9 and TRBJ1-6; D not resolved. The CDR3 loop spans 14 amino acids. V was shortened by 2 bases and J by 4 bases, with 6 bases between the two germline ends. The germline V gene encodes CDR1 SEHNR and CDR2 FQNEAQ (reference sequence). CDR3 in amino acids: CASSLTGYNSPLHF. CDR3 coding DNA: TGTGCCAGCAGCTTAACGGGGTATAATTCACCCCTCCACTTT.

This clonotype came up many times. The chain links TRBV7-3 to TRBJ1-1, with D possibly TRBD1 on 6 matching bases. Germline CDR1 is SGHTA and CDR2 is FQGTGA. This CDR3 contains 15 residues. Trimming pared 2 bases from V and 0 bases from J, leaving 10 bases between. The CDR3 DNA follows: TGTGCCAGCAGCTTACTGGCAGGGGTGAACACTGAAGCTTTCTTT. Amino acids: CASSLLAGVNTEAFF.

There are many counts of this clonotype. The V call is TRBV7-2, the J call TRBJ1-1, with TRBD1 identical over 7 bases. Germline loops: CDR1 SGHTA, CDR2 FQGNSA. The V gene end was trimmed by 5 bases and the J gene end by 10 bases; junction bases not matched to a gene: 10. The CDR3 length is 13 residues. The CDR3 region is CASSRRTGYGAFF. The CDR3 DNA follows: TGTGCCAGCAGCCGGAGGACAGGCTATGGAGCTTTCTTT.

This clonotype was found many times. For the CDR3, the DNA is TGTGCCAGCACTCCCCCGGGACTTACCTACAATGAGCAGTTCTTC. Its translation is CASTPPGLTYNEQFF. The rearrangement uses TRBV7-8 and TRBJ2-1; tentatively, D is TRBD2 (6 bases). The CDR3 contains 15 residues. Germline V lookup: CDR1 SGHVS, CDR2 FQNEAQ. With 7 bases removed from V and 2 bases from J, the gap between germline ends came to 15 bases.

The chain recombines TRBV23-1 with TRBJ2-1; D not certain. TRBV23-1 counts as an open reading frame of uncertain function. The CDR3 totals 15 residues. V dropped 6 bases and J dropped 8 bases, with 20 bases sitting between them. CDR3 bases: TGCGCCAGCAGCCGCCTGTTAGTGGGGTTTCATGAGCAGTTCTTC. It translates to CASSRLLVGFHEQFF.

This clonotype was observed many times. The chain carries TRBV28 and TRBJ1-1; no clear D gene. V dropped 3 bases and J dropped 2 bases, with 16 bases sitting between them. The CDR3 spans 16 residues. Looked up from germline, CDR1 is MDHEN and CDR2 is SYDVKM. CDR3 residues: CASSLNPRQVNTEAFF. In DNA form, the CDR3 reads TGTGCCAGCAGTTTGAATCCTCGGCAGGTTAACACTGAAGCTTTCTTT.

This clonotype was counted a few times. The chain has TRBV4-1 and TRBJ1-1, with TRBD1 identical over 8 bases. CDR3 length: 16 residues. V lost 1 base to trimming and J lost 5 bases; unmatched junction nucleotides: 9. CDR1 and CDR2 from the germline V gene are MGHRA and YSYEKL. The CDR3 loop is CASSQVGQGKLTEAFF. The CDR3 nucleotides are TGCGCCAGCAGCCAAGTTGGACAGGGAAAATTGACTGAAGCTTTCTTT.

There are a few counts of this clonotype. The chain carries TRBV10-3 and TRBJ1-1; D gene uncertain. The V end was cut by 2 bases, the J end by 8 bases, with 15 bases between. The CDR3 is made up of 14 amino acids. The germline V gene has CDR1 ENHRY and CDR2 SYGVKD. This CDR3 reads CAISEGGSKHEAFF. CDR3 in DNA: TGTGCCATCAGTGAGGGTGGAAGTAAGCACGAAGCTTTCTTT.